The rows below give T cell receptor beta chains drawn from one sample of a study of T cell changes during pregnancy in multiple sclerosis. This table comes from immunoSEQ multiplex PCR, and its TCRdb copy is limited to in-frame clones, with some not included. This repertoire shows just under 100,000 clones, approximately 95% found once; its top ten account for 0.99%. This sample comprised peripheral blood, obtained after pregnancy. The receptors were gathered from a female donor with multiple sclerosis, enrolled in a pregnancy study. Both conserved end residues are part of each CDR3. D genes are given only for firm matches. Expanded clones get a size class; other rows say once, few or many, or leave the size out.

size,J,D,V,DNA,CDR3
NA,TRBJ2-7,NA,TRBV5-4,TGTGCCAGCAGCTCTGCCCGAGGCGGCGAGCAGTACTTC,CASSSARGGEQYF
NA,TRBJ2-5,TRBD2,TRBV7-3,TGTGCCAGCAGCAGGGATGGACTAGCGGGAGTCCGCGAGACCCAGTACTTC,CASSRDGLAGVRETQYF
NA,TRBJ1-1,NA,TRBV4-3,TGCGCCAGCAGCCAACTGAGGGTGCTAGGGAACACTGAAGCTTTCTTT,CASSQLRVLGNTEAFF
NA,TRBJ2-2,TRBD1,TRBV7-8,TGTGCCAGCAGCTCGCCGACAGGGCAATGGACCGGGGAGCTGTTTTTT,CASSSPTGQWTGELFF
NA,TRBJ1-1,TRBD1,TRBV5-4,TGTGCCAGCAGCTTGGGAGGGGGCTGGGGCACTGAAGCTTTCTTT,CASSLGGGWGTEAFF
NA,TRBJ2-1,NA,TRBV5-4,TGTGCCAGCAGCTTGCGACAGCTCCCCTACAATGAGCAGTTCTTC,CASSLRQLPYNEQFF
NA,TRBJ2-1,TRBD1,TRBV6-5,TGTGCCAGCAGTGAACAAGGACAGGGCCTTGAGCAGTTCTTC,CASSEQGQGLEQFF
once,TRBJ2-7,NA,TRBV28,TGTGCCAGCAGTTTGGTCCTTAGACAGGCCTCCTACGAGCAGTACTTC,CASSLVLRQASYEQYF
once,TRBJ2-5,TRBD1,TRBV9,TGTGCCAGCAGCTTCACCGGACAGGGGGCTTCGGCCCAGTACTTC,CASSFTGQGASAQYF
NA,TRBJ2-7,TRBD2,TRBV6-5,TGTGCCAGCAGTTACTCGACTAGCGGGTCCTACGAGCAGTACTTC,CASSYSTSGSYEQYF
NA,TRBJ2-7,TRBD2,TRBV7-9,TGTGCCAGCAGCCCCGGGACTAGCGAACACGCCTACGAGCAGTACTTC,CASSPGTSEHAYEQYF
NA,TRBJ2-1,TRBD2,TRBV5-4,TGTGCCAGCAGCTACGGGAGGAATGAGCAGTTCTTC,CASSYGRNEQFF
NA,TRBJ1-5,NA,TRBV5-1,TGCGCCAGCAGCCCAGGGGTGGATCAGCCCCAGCATTTT,CASSPGVDQPQHF
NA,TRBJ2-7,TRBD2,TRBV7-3,TGTGCCAGCAGCTTACTAGCGGGAGCTAGGGAGCAGTACTTC,CASSLLAGAREQYF
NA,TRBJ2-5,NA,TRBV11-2,TGTGCCAGCAGCCCCAGGTCCGGACAAGAGACCCAGTACTTC,CASSPRSGQETQYF
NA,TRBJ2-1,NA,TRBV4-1,TGCGCCAGCAGCCCAGGTAACTACAATGAGCAGTTCTTC,CASSPGNYNEQFF
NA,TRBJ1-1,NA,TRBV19,TGTGCCAGTAGTATCCCGTCTGAAGCTTTCTTT,CASSIPSEAFF
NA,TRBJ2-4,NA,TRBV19,TGTGCCAGCCAAGGGACTTTTGGCAAAAACATTCAGTACTTC,CASQGTFGKNIQYF
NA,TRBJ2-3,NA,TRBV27,TGTGCCAGCAGTTTATTACAGGGCAAAGATACGCAGTATTTT,CASSLLQGKDTQYF
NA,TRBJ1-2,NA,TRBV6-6,TGTGCCAGCAGTTCCTATTCGCGGGGCTACACCTTC,CASSSYSRGYTF
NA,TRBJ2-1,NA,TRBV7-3,TGTGCCAGCAGCTTAGAAGGGGCGGCCCCCTACAATGAGCAGTTCTTC,CASSLEGAAPYNEQFF
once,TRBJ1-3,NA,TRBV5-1,TGCGCCAGCAGCCCGGCGGGGAACACCATATATTTT,CASSPAGNTIYF
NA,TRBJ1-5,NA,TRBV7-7,TGTGCCAGCAGCCTCGGGAGGAATCAGCCCCAGCATTTT,CASSLGRNQPQHF
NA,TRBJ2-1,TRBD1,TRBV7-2,TGTGCCAGCAGTTTCGCTACAGGGGGCTCCTACAATGAGCAGTTCTTC,CASSFATGGSYNEQFF
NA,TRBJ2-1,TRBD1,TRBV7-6,TGTGCCAGCAGCTTAGCCCTTAGACAGGGCGGCAAGTTCTTC,CASSLALRQGGKFF
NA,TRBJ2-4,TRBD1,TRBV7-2,TGTGCCAGCAGCATACACCAGGGGGATCTAAACATTCAGTACTTC,CASSIHQGDLNIQYF
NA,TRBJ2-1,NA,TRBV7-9,TGTGCCAGCAGCTTAGCGAGCCGTTCCTTAATCTACAATGAGCAGTTCTTC,CASSLASRSLIYNEQFF
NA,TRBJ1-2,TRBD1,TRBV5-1,TGCGCCAGCAGCTCACTACAGGGGACCAACTATGGCTACACCTTC,CASSSLQGTNYGYTF
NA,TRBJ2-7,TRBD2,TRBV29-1,TGCAGCGTTGAAGGACTAGCGGGAGATCATACGTATCACGAGCAGTACTTC,CSVEGLAGDHTYHEQYF
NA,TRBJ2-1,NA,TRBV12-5,TGTGCTAGTGGTTTGTGGACACAGGGTAATGAGCAGTTCTTC,CASGLWTQGNEQFF
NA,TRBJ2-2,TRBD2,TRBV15,TGTGCCACCAGCAGAGAAAGAGGCGGGAGGGTGTTCCCCGGGGAGCTGTTTTTT,CATSRERGGRVFPGELFF
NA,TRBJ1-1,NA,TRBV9,TGTGCCAGCAGCGTAGTAAGGCAGGGCGATCCTGAAGCTTTCTTT,CASSVVRQGDPEAFF
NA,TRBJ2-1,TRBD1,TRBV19,TGTGCCAGCACCGGGACAGGGAACAATGAGCAGTTCTTC,CASTGTGNNEQFF
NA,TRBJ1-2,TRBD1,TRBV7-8,TGTGCCAGCAGCTCTCAGGACAGGTTGCTCTATGGCTACACCTTC,CASSSQDRLLYGYTF
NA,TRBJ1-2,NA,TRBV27,TGTGCCAGCAGCTCAAGGGACACGGGGTATGGCTACACCTTC,CASSSRDTGYGYTF
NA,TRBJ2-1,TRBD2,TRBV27,TGTGCCAGCAGACAGGGACTAGCGGGATCCTACAATGAGCAGTTCTTC,CASRQGLAGSYNEQFF
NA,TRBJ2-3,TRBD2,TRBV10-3,TGTGCCATCAGTGTGGGTAGCGGGAGACCAGATACGCAGTATTTT,CAISVGSGRPDTQYF
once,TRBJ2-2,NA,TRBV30,TGTGCCTGGCTCCCTGGGGGCAGGACATTCACCGGGGAGCTGTTTTTT,CAWLPGGRTFTGELFF
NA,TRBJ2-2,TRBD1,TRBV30,TGTGCCTGGGACAGGGAAAACACCGGGGAGCTGTTTTTT,CAWDRENTGELFF
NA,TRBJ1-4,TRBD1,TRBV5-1,TGCGCCAGCAGCCTACAGGGGAATAATGAAAAACTGTTTTTT,CASSLQGNNEKLFF
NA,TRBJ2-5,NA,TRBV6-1,TGTGCCAGCAGTGAAGGGTCGGGACAAGAGACCCAGTACTTC,CASSEGSGQETQYF
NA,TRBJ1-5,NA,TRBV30,TGTGCCTGGAGTAGGCCGTTGAAGGCGGGCAATCAGCCCCAGCATTTT,CAWSRPLKAGNQPQHF
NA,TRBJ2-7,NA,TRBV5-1,TGCGCCAGCAGCTTGGGGGGCCAGGAGCAGTACTTC,CASSLGGQEQYF
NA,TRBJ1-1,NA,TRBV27,TGTGCCAGCACCACTGTGGGGGGGCTCTACACTGAAGCTTTCTTT,CASTTVGGLYTEAFF
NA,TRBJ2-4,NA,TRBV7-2,TGTGCCAGCAGCCAAGGAGGAGGAGCCAAAAACATTCAGTACTTC,CASSQGGGAKNIQYF
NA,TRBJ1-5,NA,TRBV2,TGTGCCAGCAGTGAGGGGGGACTTATAAGCAATCAGCCCCAGCATTTT,CASSEGGLISNQPQHF
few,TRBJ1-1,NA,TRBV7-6,TGTGCCAGCAGCTACCTATCCGGCACTGAAGCTTTCTTT,CASSYLSGTEAFF
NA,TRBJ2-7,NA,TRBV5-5,TGTGCCAGCAGCTTGGCTGGGCTGAGCTCCTACGAGCAGTACTTC,CASSLAGLSSYEQYF
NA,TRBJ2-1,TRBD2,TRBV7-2,TGTGCCAGCAGCTACGAAGCGGGAGGGGGCCCCTACAATGAGCAGTTCTTC,CASSYEAGGGPYNEQFF
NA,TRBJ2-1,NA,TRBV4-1,TGCGCCAGCAGCCAAGCAGCGCCAGGGCTTGCACATGAGCAGTTCTTC,CASSQAAPGLAHEQFF
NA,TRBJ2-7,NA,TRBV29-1,TGCAGCGTTGCAGGCGGGGCCCTAGGCTACGAGCAGTACTTC,CSVAGGALGYEQYF
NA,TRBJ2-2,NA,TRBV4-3,TGCGCCACCAGTAGACAGGAACTCACCGGGGAGCTGTTTTTT,CATSRQELTGELFF
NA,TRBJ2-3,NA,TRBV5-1,TGCGCCAGCAGCTTGCGGGAGTCAAACACAGATACGCAGTATTTT,CASSLRESNTDTQYF
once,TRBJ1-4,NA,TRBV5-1,TGCGCCAGCAGCCTCGACAGTCCAACTAATGAAAAACTGTTTTTT,CASSLDSPTNEKLFF
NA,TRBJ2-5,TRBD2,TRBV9,TGTGCCAGCAGCGGGGGACTAGCGGCACAAGAGACCCAGTACTTC,CASSGGLAAQETQYF
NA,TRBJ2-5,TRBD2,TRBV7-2,TGTGCCAGCAGCTCCCCGGGACTAGCGGGAGGAGAGCCCCAGTACTTC,CASSSPGLAGGEPQYF
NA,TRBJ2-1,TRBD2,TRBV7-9,TGTGCCAGCAGCTTAGGGCTAGCGGGAGTAGGCTCCTACAATGAGCAGTTCTTC,CASSLGLAGVGSYNEQFF
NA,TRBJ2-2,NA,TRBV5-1,TGCGCCAGCAGCTTAGCGGCGGTGAACACCGGGGAGCTGTTTTTT,CASSLAAVNTGELFF
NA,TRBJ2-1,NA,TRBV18,TGTGCCAGCTCACTGCCGATTAGCGGCCCAGTCGAGCAGTTCTTC,CASSLPISGPVEQFF